The 17 T cell receptor beta chains below were found in one sample sequenced in a study of T cell changes during pregnancy in multiple sclerosis. TCRdb keeps only in-frame clones here, not all; method: immunoSEQ multiplex PCR. This repertoire shows 100,000 to 110,000 clones, approximately 92% found once; its top ten account for less than 2%. This sample comprised peripheral blood, obtained after pregnancy. These TCRs come from a female donor with multiple sclerosis, enrolled in a pregnancy study.

J is TRBJ2-1 and V is TRBV29-1, with D perhaps matching TRBD1 (6 bases). Per the germline V gene, CDR1 is SQVTM and CDR2 is ANQGSEA. The CDR3 loop spans 15 amino acids. Deletions cut 3 bases from V and 8 bases from J, with 20 bases between. The CDR3 spells CSVDRRGTLGDEQFF. CDR3 bases: TGCAGCGTTGACCGAAGGGGGACCCTCGGGGATGAGCAGTTCTTC.

The chain carries TRBV6-5 and TRBJ1-6; 10 nucleotides match TRBD1. Germline loops: CDR1 MNHEY, CDR2 SVGAGI. J was trimmed by 7 bases and V by 6 bases; bases with no gene match: 6. CDR3 length: 15 amino acids. CDR3 sequence (DNA): TGTGCCAGCAGGAGAGAGGACAGGGGGAATTCACCCCTCCACTTT. It translates to CASRREDRGNSPLHF.

The V call is TRBV5-1, the J call TRBJ2-1, with D maybe TRBD2 (5 bases). Trimming pared 4 bases from V and 0 bases from J, leaving 14 bases between. Germline V lookup: CDR1 SGHRS, CDR2 YFSETQ. The CDR3 is 16 amino acids. The CDR3 bases are TGCGCCAGCAGCCCCGCGGGCCTCAACTCCTACAATGAGCAGTTCTTC. It yields the protein CASSPAGLNSYNEQFF. Using reference TRBV5-1 and TRBJ2-1 for the parts outside the CDR3, the full variable domain is KAGVTQTPRYLIKTRGQQVTLSCSPISGHRSVSWYQQTPGQGLQFLFEYFSETQRNKGNFPGRFSGRQFSNSRSEMNVSTLELGDSALYLCASSPAGLNSYNEQFFGPGTRLTVL.

The J gene is TRBJ1-2, the V gene TRBV6-5; the D gene is possibly TRBD1 (5 bases). The V and J ends lost 7 bases and 4 bases respectively, with 13 bases between them. CDR1 is MNHEY, CDR2 SVGAGI, per germline. The length of the CDR3 is 13 residues. CDR3 sequence (DNA): TGTGCCAGCATGCCCAGGGCCGGCTATGGCTACACCTTC. Its translation: CASMPRAGYGYTF.

This chain uses TRBV7-9 with TRBJ2-3; D unresolved. Germline lookup yields CDR1 SEHNR and CDR2 FQNEAQ (reference sequence). This CDR3 contains 16 residues. V lost 7 bases and J 1 base, leaving 18 bases between the germline ends. The CDR3 region has the DNA TGTGCCAGCAACCTACCCACTAAGCCTGGCACAGATACGCAGTATTTT. It yields the protein CASNLPTKPGTDTQYF.

This clone was seen a few times. The J gene is TRBJ1-2, the V gene TRBV4-1; D is possibly TRBD1 (6 bases). This CDR3 is 13 amino acids long. Per the germline V gene, CDR1 is MGHRA and CDR2 is YSYEKL. V lost 11 bases, J lost 1 base, and 14 bases lay in between. The CDR3 is CAPGTSNNYGYTF. The CDR3 DNA reads as TGCGCCCCAGGGACATCCAATAACTATGGCTACACCTTC.

This chain connects TRBV5-1 to TRBJ2-1; TRBD1 agrees at 9 bases. Per the germline V gene, CDR1 is SGHRS and CDR2 is YFSETQ. There are 14 residues in the CDR3. Trimming removed 3 bases from V and 7 bases from J; junction bases left unmatched: 5. Here the CDR3 reads CASSWGTGLNEQFF. The CDR3 region has the DNA TGCGCCAGCAGCTGGGGGACAGGGCTGAATGAGCAGTTCTTC.

The rearrangement links TRBV5-1 to TRBJ2-7, with 10 bases identical to TRBD2. V was pared by 0 bases and J by 6 bases, with 6 bases of the junction left unmatched. Looked up from germline, CDR1 is SGHRS and CDR2 is YFSETQ. The CDR3 contains 15 residues. The CDR3 spells CASSLVSSGGGEQYF. The CDR3 DNA follows: TGCGCCAGCAGCTTGGTGTCTAGCGGGGGAGGCGAGCAGTACTTC.

Only a few counts were recorded for this clone. The chain joins TRBV12-5 to TRBJ2-7, with 7 bases aligning to TRBD2. J lost 5 bases, V lost 6 bases, and 4 bases had no gene match. CDR3 length: 12 residues. Germline V CDR1 and CDR2: LGHNT, FRNRAP. The CDR3 protein is CASGPLADEQYF. The CDR3 DNA follows: TGTGCTAGTGGCCCCCTAGCGGACGAGCAGTACTTC.

The J gene is TRBJ2-2, the V gene TRBV4-1; D is perhaps TRBD2 (7 bases). The CDR3 loop spans 18 amino acids. Germline CDR1 is MGHRA and CDR2 is YSYEKL. V gave up 0 bases and J gave up 1 base, with 15 bases separating them. CDR3 loop: CASSQDIGGAQNTGELFF. CDR3 DNA sequence: TGCGCCAGCAGCCAAGATATTGGGGGGGCCCAGAACACCGGGGAGCTGTTTTTT.

V and J are TRBV7-2 and TRBJ2-1; D unclear. This CDR3 has 11 residues. V gave up 5 bases and J gave up 9 bases, with 8 bases separating them. CDR1 SGHTA and CDR2 FQGNSA come from the germline V gene. The CDR3 here is CASSPQFEQFF. As DNA, the CDR3 is TGTGCCAGCAGCCCGCAGTTTGAGCAGTTCTTC.

This clone was recorded at least ten times. The V call is TRBV9, the J call TRBJ2-7, with 11 positions matching TRBD2. Germline CDR1 is SGDLS and CDR2 is YYNGEE. The CDR3 totals 15 residues. Trimming at V came to 4 bases and at J to 5 bases, leaving 8 bases not matched to a gene. CDR3 nucleotide sequence: TGTGCCAGCAGCACACATGAACTAGCGGGAGACGAGCAGTACTTC. It codes for CASSTHELAGDEQYF.

This chain joins TRBV15 and TRBJ2-7; a possible D gene is TRBD2 (7 bases). The germline gives CDR1 LNHNV, CDR2 YYDKDF (reference sequence). The CDR3 totals 14 residues. V was clipped by 5 bases and J by 5 bases, with 16 bases between them. This CDR3 reads CATSEDSGANEQYF. CDR3 DNA: TGTGCCACCAGCGAGGACAGCGGGGCTAACGAGCAGTACTTC. Based on the CDR3 plus reference TRBV15 and TRBJ2-7, the full variable domain is DAMVIQNPRYQVTQFGKPVTLSCSQTLNHNVMYWYQQKSSQAPKLLFHYYDKDFNNEADTPDNFQSRRPNTSFCFLDIRSPGLGDTAMYLCATSEDSGANEQYFGPGTRLTVT.

The chain joins TRBV6-5 to TRBJ1-1; the D is unclear. Per germline, CDR1 MNHEY and CDR2 SVGAGI. V lost 2 bases and J lost 3, with 10 bases in between. The CDR3 loop spans 14 amino acids. The CDR3 loop reads CASSYLLRDTEAFF. The CDR3 DNA follows: TGTGCCAGCAGTTACCTTTTGAGGGACACTGAAGCTTTCTTT.

This rearrangement joins TRBV5-4 to TRBJ1-2; D gene uncertain. The V gene lost 4 bases and the J gene lost 5 bases, with 12 bases spanning the gap. The CDR3 totals 13 residues. CDR1 SGHNT and CDR2 YYREEE come from the germline V gene (reference sequence). The CDR3 loop is CASSPGEGYGYTF. The CDR3 DNA reads TGTGCCAGCAGCCCGGGCGAGGGTTATGGCTACACCTTC.

V is TRBV6-1 and J is TRBJ2-7; maybe TRBD1 (5 bases). Germline V CDR1 and CDR2: MNHNS, SASEGT. Trimming cost V 6 bases and J 1 base, with 10 bases left between them. This CDR3 is 13 amino acids long. For the CDR3, the DNA is TGTGCCAGCAGGAGACAGAGTTCCTACGAGCAGTACTTC. Its translation is CASRRQSSYEQYF.

The V call is TRBV7-2, the J call TRBJ1-2, with D maybe TRBD1 (5 bases). This CDR3 is 15 amino acids long. Germline CDR1 is SGHTA and CDR2 is FQGNSA. V was shortened by 0 bases and J by 2 bases, with 10 bases between the two germline ends. This chain's CDR3 is CASSLAHGGNYGYTF. In DNA form, the CDR3 reads TGTGCCAGCAGCTTAGCCCACGGGGGGAACTATGGCTACACCTTC.